These 12 T cell receptor beta chains were all obtained from the same sample, sequenced in a study of T-cell memory formation after mild COVID-19. In TCRdb, the 5' RACE reads were re-called with MiXCR into one record per CDR3 protein. The table has hundreds of thousands of distinct CDR3 sequences, around 30% seen once. Sequencing input: PBMCs or a T cell subset sorted from them (not recorded which). These receptors were obtained from an adult woman who had mild COVID-19 (a few samples of this study predate the infection). Cell type and time point are not known.

The sample holds a few counts of this clonotype. The chain uses TRBV4-3 and TRBJ2-7; 9 nucleotides agree with TRBD1. The CDR3 has 17 amino acids. The trim removed 0 bases at V and 2 bases at J, leaving 8 bases unmatched. CDR1 and CDR2 (germline): LGHNA, YSLEER. This CDR3 reads CASSQDLQGAQTYEQYF. CDR3 DNA: TGCGCCAGCAGCCAAGACCTACAGGGGGCGCAGACCTACGAGCAGTACTTC.

The gene calls are TRBV15 and TRBJ1-1; D not certain. This CDR3 has 20 residues. Looked up from germline, CDR1 is LNHNV and CDR2 is YYDKDF (reference sequence). V lost 3 bases and J lost 4, with 30 bases in between. DNA for the CDR3: TGTGCCACCAGCAGTTACCCGGACGCAGGAGAGTCAATCTGGAGCACTGAAGCTTTCTTT. Residues: CATSSYPDAGESIWSTEAFF.

This clonotype was observed many times. The rearrangement joins TRBV29-1 to TRBJ2-1, with 15 bases aligning to TRBD2. J lost 7 bases, V lost 6 bases, and 4 bases had no gene match. This CDR3 has 14 amino acids. CDR1 and CDR2 (germline): SQVTM, ANQGSEA. The CDR3 loop reads CSVSGLAGGNEQFF. CDR3 nucleotide sequence: TGCAGCGTCTCGGGACTAGCGGGAGGAAATGAGCAGTTCTTC.

The chain recombines TRBV28 with TRBJ2-1; 8 bases are shared with TRBD2. The germline CDR1 and CDR2 sequences are MDHEN and SYDVKM. CDR3 length: 14 residues. The trim removed 7 bases at V and 3 bases at J, leaving 5 bases unmatched. Here the CDR3 reads CASTAGGLYNEQFF. DNA for the CDR3: TGTGCCAGCACGGCGGGGGGCCTCTACAATGAGCAGTTCTTC.

There are a few counts of this clonotype. This chain joins TRBV6-5 and TRBJ1-2; weak D call: TRBD1 (5 bases). Trimming removed 0 bases from V and 6 bases from J, with 8 bases in between. The germline V gene has CDR1 MNHEY and CDR2 SVGAGI. There are 13 residues in the CDR3. CDR3 in amino acids: CASSYSMGDGYTF. The CDR3 DNA reads TGTGCCAGCAGTTACTCGATGGGGGATGGCTACACCTTC.

The chain has TRBV20-1 and TRBJ2-1; 10 bases fit TRBD2. The CDR3 sequence is 17 residues long. V was clipped by 0 bases and J by 8 bases; unmatched bases: 13. The V gene's germline CDR1 is DFQATT and CDR2 SNEGSKA (reference sequence). This CDR3 is CSARDSSLAGVGHEQFF. The CDR3 nucleotides read TGCAGTGCTAGAGATAGTTCCCTAGCGGGAGTTGGACATGAGCAGTTCTTC.

The V call is TRBV11-2, the J call TRBJ2-7; weak D call: TRBD2 (6 bases). Trimming pared 5 bases from V and 3 bases from J, leaving 17 bases between. CDR3 length: 15 residues. Germline CDR1 reads SGHAT; CDR2 reads FQNNGV. The DNA of the CDR3 is TGTGCCAGCAGCCATCGCCCGGGAGAGTACTACGAGCAGTACTTC. Amino acid sequence: CASSHRPGEYYEQYF.

This chain links TRBV20-1 with TRBJ2-1, with 9 bases matching TRBD2. This CDR3 region has 15 residues. V gave up 0 bases and J gave up 9 bases; unmatched junction bases: 9. In germline, CDR1 is DFQATT, CDR2 SNEGSKA (reference sequence). The CDR3 loop is CSARDGGLAYSEQFF. CDR3 coding DNA: TGCAGTGCTAGAGATGGCGGACTAGCGTATAGTGAGCAGTTCTTC.

The V and J genes are TRBV5-1 and TRBJ2-2; no reliable D call. The CDR3 has 14 amino acids. The germline gives CDR1 SGHRS, CDR2 YFSETQ. The V end was cut by 4 bases, the J end by 0 bases, with 7 bases between. CDR3 in amino acids: CASSQRSNTGELFF. The DNA of the CDR3 is TGCGCCAGCAGCCAAAGGTCGAACACCGGGGAGCTGTTTTTT.

This clonotype showed up just a few times. The chain recombines TRBV5-1 with TRBJ2-1, with TRBD1 matching over 7 bases. The germline V gene has CDR1 SGHRS and CDR2 YFSETQ. The CDR3 extends over 14 amino acids. Trimming took 8 bases from V and 7 from J; bases not matched to a gene: 12. The CDR3 sequence: CASSDRAYENEQFF. CDR3 nucleotides: TGCGCCAGTTCCGACAGGGCCTACGAGAATGAGCAGTTCTTC.

A few counts support this clonotype. The rearrangement uses TRBV7-3 and TRBJ2-4; TRBD1 matches 10 bases. The CDR3 is 15 amino acids. The germline CDR1 and CDR2 sequences are SGHTA and FQGTGA. Trimming cost V 5 bases and J 10 bases; bases outside gene matches: 11. CDR3 sequence: CASSGPGQGLWIQYF. CDR3 sequence (DNA): TGTGCCAGCAGCGGGCCGGGACAGGGGCTCTGGATTCAGTACTTC.

This clonotype was seen a handful of times. The chain joins TRBV7-9 to TRBJ2-5, with 14 bases that match TRBD2. Trimming took 2 bases from V and 4 from J; bases not matched to a gene: 9. From germline, CDR1 is SEHNR and CDR2 FQNEAQ (reference sequence). The CDR3 sequence is 18 residues long. CDR3 DNA: TGTGCCAGCAGCTTACCCGGGACTAGCGGGAGCGGGGGAGAGACCCAGTACTTC. Its translation is CASSLPGTSGSGGETQYF. Filled out from reference TRBV7-9 and TRBJ2-5, the complete variable domain reads DTGVSQNPRHKITKRGQNVTFRCDPISEHNRLYWYRQTLGQGPEFLTYFQNEAQLEKSRLLSDRFSAERPKGSFSTLEIQRTEQGDSAMYLCASSLPGTSGSGGETQYFGPGTRLLVL.